This T cell receptor (beta chain) appears in the sequencing data of a study of tumor-infiltrating lymphocytes in localized non-small cell lung cancer. CDR3 length: 14 amino acids. Germline V lookup: CDR1 SGDLS, CDR2 YYNGEE. Trimming removed 2 bases at V and 1 base at J, with 9 bases between. The protocol was immunoSEQ multiplex PCR, while the TCRdb copy is restricted to in-frame clones and leaves out a portion. This sample has 9,500 to 15,000 clones; over 80% occur once, and the top ten carry around an eighth. Material for sequencing was lung tumor tissue. The chain recombines TRBV9 with TRBJ1-2; the D gene is possibly TRBD1 (6 bases). This TCR came from a human donor with non-small cell lung cancer. The CDR3 sequence is CASSVDSVNYGYTF. Here the CDR3 DNA reads TGTGCCAGCAGCGTGGACAGCGTTAACTATGGCTACACCTTC. Full variable domain (missing parts from reference TRBV9 and TRBJ1-2): DSGVTQTPKHLITATGQRVTLRCSPRSGDLSVYWYQQSLDQGLQFLIQYYNGEERAKGNILERFSAQQFPDLHSELNLSSLELGDSALYFCASSVDSVNYGYTFGSGTRLTVV.